One T cell receptor (beta chain) is described in this entry. This specimen comes from a study of blood T cell repertoires in COVID-19. As for the study in general: There were acute and convalescent COVID-19 samples, and they came from the United States, Italy and Spain. T cells, B-cell-depleted T cells, or PBMCs supplied cDNA or gDNA.

Trimming shortened V by 4 bases and J by 7 bases, and 17 bases separated the two germline ends. The CDR3 is made up of 15 amino acids. Germline V CDR1 and CDR2: SGHDT, YYEEEE. Study processing details: Amplification with reference gene primers provided the estimates of nucleated cell counts. Clones were read by immunoSEQ multiplex PCR, and TCRdb kept only the in-frame ones, dropping some. That table is the source of V, J and clone size, and D and trimming were worked out from the DNA. Here the sample spans approximately 170,000 clones, around 80% being singletons. Sequenced input: peripheral blood. The chain joins TRBV5-6 to TRBJ2-2, with D possibly TRBD2 on 5 matching bases. The source is a woman aged 45-59 years with acute or convalescent COVID-19. The CDR3 here is CASSAMTGYGGELFF. CDR3 in DNA: TGTGCCAGCAGCGCCATGACGGGGTATGGCGGGGAGCTGTTTTTT.